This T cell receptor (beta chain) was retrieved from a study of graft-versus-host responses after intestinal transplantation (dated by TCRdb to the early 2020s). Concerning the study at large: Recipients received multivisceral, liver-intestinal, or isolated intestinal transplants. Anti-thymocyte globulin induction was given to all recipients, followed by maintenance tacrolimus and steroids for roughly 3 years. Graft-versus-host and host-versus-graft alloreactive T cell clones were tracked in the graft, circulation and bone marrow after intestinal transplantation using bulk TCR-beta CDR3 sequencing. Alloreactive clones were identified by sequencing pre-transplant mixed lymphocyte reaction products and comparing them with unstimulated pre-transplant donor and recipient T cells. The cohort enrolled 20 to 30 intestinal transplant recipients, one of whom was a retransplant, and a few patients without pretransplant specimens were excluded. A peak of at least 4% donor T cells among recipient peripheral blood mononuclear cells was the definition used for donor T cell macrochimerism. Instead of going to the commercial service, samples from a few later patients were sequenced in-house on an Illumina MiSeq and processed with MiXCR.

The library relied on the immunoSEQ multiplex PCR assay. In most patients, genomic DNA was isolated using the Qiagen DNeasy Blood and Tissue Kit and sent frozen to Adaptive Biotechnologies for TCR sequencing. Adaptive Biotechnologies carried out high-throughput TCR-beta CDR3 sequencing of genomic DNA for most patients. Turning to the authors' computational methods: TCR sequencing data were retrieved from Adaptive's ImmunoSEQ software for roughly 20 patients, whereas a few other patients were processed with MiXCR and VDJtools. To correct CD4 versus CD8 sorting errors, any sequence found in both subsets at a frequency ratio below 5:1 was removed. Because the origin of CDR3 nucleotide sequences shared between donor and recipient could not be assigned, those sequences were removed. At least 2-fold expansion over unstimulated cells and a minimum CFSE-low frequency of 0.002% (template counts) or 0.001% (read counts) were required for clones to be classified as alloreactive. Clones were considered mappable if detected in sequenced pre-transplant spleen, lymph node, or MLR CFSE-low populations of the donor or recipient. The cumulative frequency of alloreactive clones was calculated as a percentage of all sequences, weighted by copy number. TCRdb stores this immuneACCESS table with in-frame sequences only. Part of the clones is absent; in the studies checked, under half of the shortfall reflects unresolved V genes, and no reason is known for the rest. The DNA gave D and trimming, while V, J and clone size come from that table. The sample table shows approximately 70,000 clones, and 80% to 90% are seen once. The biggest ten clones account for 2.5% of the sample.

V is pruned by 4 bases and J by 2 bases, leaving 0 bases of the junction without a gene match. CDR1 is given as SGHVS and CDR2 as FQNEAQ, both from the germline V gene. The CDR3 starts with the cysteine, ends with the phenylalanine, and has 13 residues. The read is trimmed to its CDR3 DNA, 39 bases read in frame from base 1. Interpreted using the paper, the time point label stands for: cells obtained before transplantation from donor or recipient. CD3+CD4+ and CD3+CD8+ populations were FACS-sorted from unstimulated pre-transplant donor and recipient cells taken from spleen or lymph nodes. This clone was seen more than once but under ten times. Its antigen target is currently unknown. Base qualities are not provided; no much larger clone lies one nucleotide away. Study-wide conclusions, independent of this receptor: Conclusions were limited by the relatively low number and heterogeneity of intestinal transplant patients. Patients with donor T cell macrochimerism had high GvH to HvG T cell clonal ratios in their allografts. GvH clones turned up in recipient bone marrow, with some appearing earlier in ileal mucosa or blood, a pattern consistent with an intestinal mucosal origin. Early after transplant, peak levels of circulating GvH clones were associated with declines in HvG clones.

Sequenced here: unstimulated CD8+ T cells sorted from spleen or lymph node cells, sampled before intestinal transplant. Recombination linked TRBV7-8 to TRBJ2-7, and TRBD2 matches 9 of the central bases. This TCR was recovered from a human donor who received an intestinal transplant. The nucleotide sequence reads TGTGCCAGCAGCTCTAGCGGGGCCTACGAGCAGTACTTC. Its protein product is CASSSSGAYEQYF.